The 6 T cell receptor beta chains reported below all come from one sample, sequenced in a study of T cells after yellow fever vaccination. TCRdb re-called the 5' RACE reads with MiXCR, one entry per CDR3 protein. Among 200,000 to 300,000 distinct CDR3 sequences listed, 6.9% were seen once. Sample: CD4+ T cells sorted from PBMCs, taken 15 days after the yellow fever booster vaccination. The receptor source for this set is a man in his thirties or forties who received the YFV17D yellow fever vaccine.

The rearrangement links TRBV30 to TRBJ2-7; a weak D match, TRBD2 (6 bases). The CDR3 is made up of 11 amino acids. Per germline, CDR1 GTSNPN and CDR2 SVGIG (reference sequence). The CDR3 region has the DNA TGTGTCTCCGCCCGGGGGTACGAGCAGTACTTC. Encoded protein: CVSARGYEQYF.

This clonotype was detected a few times. The chain joins TRBV15 to TRBJ2-3; D is unresolved. The CDR3 consists of 13 residues. Germline V CDR1 and CDR2: LNHNV, YYDKDF (reference sequence). The V end lost 4 bases, the J end lost 3 bases, and 8 bases lay between the germline ends. The CDR3 is CATSNLGTDTQYF. DNA of the CDR3: TGTGCCACCAGCAACCTGGGGACAGATACGCAGTATTTT.

This clonotype was seen ten or more times. The rearrangement links TRBV7-9 to TRBJ1-5; D gene uncertain. The germline CDR1 and CDR2 sequences are SEHNR and FQNEAQ (reference sequence). The germline V and J ends were trimmed by 1 base and 1 base, with 5 bases remaining between them. The CDR3 is 14 amino acids. CDR3 nucleotides: TGTGCCAGCAGCTTAGGCCAGAGCAATCAGCCCCAGCATTTT. Translated: CASSLGQSNQPQHF.

This clonotype was seen at least ten times. The V gene is TRBV29-1, the J gene TRBJ2-7, with a weak D call TRBD1 (5 bases). This CDR3 has 13 residues. Germline assignment: CDR1 SQVTM and CDR2 ANQGSEA. The ends were cut back, 3 bases at V and 3 bases at J, with 12 bases in the middle. This CDR3 is CSVELGRNYEQYF. The DNA for the CDR3 is TGCAGCGTTGAGTTGGGGCGAAACTACGAGCAGTACTTC.

J is TRBJ2-1 and V is TRBV10-2; 12 nucleotides align to TRBD2. V dropped 3 bases and J dropped 8; count of bases not matched to a gene: 8. The CDR3 consists of 16 residues. Germline V CDR1 and CDR2: WSHSY, SAAADI. The CDR3 region is CASSDLRLAGEDEQFF. DNA of the CDR3: TGCGCCAGCAGTGACCTCAGACTAGCGGGAGAAGATGAGCAGTTCTTC.

This sequence joins TRBV18 and TRBJ2-7; the D call may be TRBD1 or TRBD2 (5 bases each). V was cut by 2 bases and J by 5 bases, with 13 bases left in between. CDR1 and CDR2 from the germline V gene are KGHSH and LQKENI. This CDR3 is 14 amino acids long. CDR3 protein: CASSPVGVNDEQYF. The CDR3 DNA reads TGTGCCAGCTCACCAGTGGGGGTGAACGACGAGCAGTACTTC.